Each of the 30 T cell receptor beta chains below was sequenced from the same sample in a study of PD-L1 blockade in urothelial cancer. Libraries were prepared by immunoSEQ multiplex PCR; TCRdb keeps only in-frame clonotypes and omits some of them. The table shows over 65,000 clones, with around four fifths occurring only once. The sample here was PBMCs, taken around atezolizumab (anti-PD-L1) treatment. Receptors were obtained from a man aged 70-80 years with urothelial cancer.

The CDR3 loop reads CASSSRLYTYEQYF. The CDR3 DNA sequence: TGTGCCAGCTCCTCGCGGCTTTACACCTACGAGCAGTACTTC. The V gene is TRBV5-6, the J gene TRBJ2-7, with unresolved D. Trimming left V 7 bases short and J 2 bases short, with 16 bases between. This CDR3 comprises 14 residues. Germline lookup yields CDR1 SGHDT and CDR2 YYEEEE.

The V call is TRBV4-2, the J call TRBJ2-1; no reliable D call. The germline V and J ends were trimmed by 4 bases and 5 bases, with 15 bases remaining between them. This CDR3 region has 15 residues. The V gene's germline CDR1 is LGHNA and CDR2 YNFKEQ. This CDR3 is CASSPLLGENNEQFF. The CDR3 DNA sequence: TGTGCCAGCAGCCCCCTGTTGGGCGAGAACAATGAGCAGTTCTTC.

The CDR3 sequence: CASSADRLSTDTQYF. The CDR3 coding sequence is TGTGCCAGCAGTGCCGACAGGCTAAGCACAGATACGCAGTATTTT. The chain has TRBV25-1 and TRBJ2-3; a weak D match, TRBD1 (6 bases). V was clipped by 4 bases and J by 0 bases, with 11 bases between them. This CDR3 comprises 15 residues. CDR1 and CDR2 (germline): MGHDK, SYGVNS.

The chain recombines TRBV29-1 with TRBJ2-7; 8 bases agree with TRBD2. V was pared by 3 bases and J by 5 bases, with 12 bases of the junction left unmatched. The CDR3 totals 15 residues. Looked up from germline, CDR1 is SQVTM and CDR2 is ANQGSEA. CDR3 sequence reads: CSVDGLAGGDHEQYF. CDR3 DNA: TGCAGCGTTGATGGCTTGGCGGGAGGAGACCACGAGCAGTACTTC.

The sample holds one count of this clone. The chain is built from TRBV11-2 and TRBJ1-4; D gene ambiguous. CDR3 length: 14 amino acids. Germline V gives CDR1 SGHAT, CDR2 FQNNGV. Trimming shortened V by 5 bases and J by 0 bases, and 7 bases separated the two germline ends. CDR3 sequence: CASSPVATNEKLFF. DNA of the CDR3: TGTGCCAGCAGCCCGGTTGCAACTAATGAAAAACTGTTTTTT.

The chain carries TRBV5-1 and TRBJ1-2; 8 nucleotides line up with TRBD1. This CDR3 contains 14 residues. Germline CDR1 SGHRS, CDR2 YFSETQ. J gave up 7 bases and V 0 bases, and 5 bases lay outside the gene matches. The CDR3: CASSLAQGAGGYTF. The CDR3 coding sequence is TGCGCCAGCAGCTTGGCTCAGGGGGCAGGTGGCTACACCTTC.

This chain's CDR3 is CASSLMGGVAPGELFF. In nucleotides, the CDR3 is TGTGCCAGCAGCTTAATGGGCGGGGTAGCGCCCGGGGAGCTGTTTTTT. J is TRBJ2-2 and V is TRBV7-3; D might be TRBD2 (6 bases). The CDR3 loop spans 16 amino acids. Trimming removed 1 base at V and 6 bases at J, with 15 bases between. The V gene's germline CDR1 is SGHTA and CDR2 FQGTGA.

This chain uses TRBV28 with TRBJ1-1, with D unresolved. The CDR3 has 12 residues. Trimming removed 2 bases at V and 7 bases at J, with 8 bases between. Germline loops: CDR1 MDHEN, CDR2 SYDVKM. Here the CDR3 reads CASSLGTYEAFF. CDR3 nucleotides: TGTGCCAGCAGTTTAGGTACCTATGAAGCTTTCTTT.

J is TRBJ1-3 and V is TRBV7-2; 7 bases fit TRBD1. Germline-derived CDR1 and CDR2 are SGHTA and FQGNSA. The V segment lost 1 base and the J segment 7 bases; nucleotides outside the gene matches: 10. This CDR3 has 16 amino acids. In DNA, the CDR3 is TGTGCCAGCAGCTTAGTGGGCGCGACAGGGTTGAACACCATATATTTT. Its translation is CASSLVGATGLNTIYF.

In DNA form, the CDR3 reads TGCGCCAGCAGCTTGGGAGCCCCCGGCGGGTACAATGAGCAGTTCTTC. Amino acid sequence: CASSLGAPGGYNEQFF. The rearrangement links TRBV5-1 to TRBJ2-1; possible D gene TRBD2, 5 bases. This CDR3 has 16 amino acids. The ends were cut back, 0 bases at V and 4 bases at J, with 14 bases in the middle. CDR1 and CDR2 (germline): SGHRS, YFSETQ.

The chain recombines TRBV11-2 with TRBJ2-7; maybe TRBD1 (6 bases). Deletions cut 6 bases from V and 6 bases from J, with 15 bases between. CDR1 SGHAT and CDR2 FQNNGV come from the germline V gene. The CDR3 sequence is 13 residues long. For the CDR3, the DNA is TGTGCCAGCAGAAACACTGGGGGCGGCGAGCAGTACTTC. This encodes CASRNTGGGEQYF.

This rearrangement joins TRBV9 to TRBJ1-2; perhaps TRBD1 as D (5 bases). The V end lost 3 bases, the J end lost 0 bases, and 15 bases lay between the germline ends. Per germline, CDR1 SGDLS and CDR2 YYNGEE. The CDR3 totals 16 residues. CDR3 sequence: CASSGGGGRANYGYTF. The CDR3, as DNA: TGTGCCAGCAGCGGCGGCGGGGGACGGGCTAACTATGGCTACACCTTC.

V and J are TRBV28 and TRBJ2-7, with D hard to call. V was clipped by 4 bases and J by 2 bases, with 30 bases between them. Germline CDR1 reads MDHEN; CDR2 reads SYDVKM. The CDR3 has 20 amino acids. CDR3 nucleotides: TGTGCCAGCAGTTCTGAGGTTCGCTGGAGCTCCGGAAGTCCTACCTACGAGCAGTACTTC. Protein sequence: CASSSEVRWSSGSPTYEQYF.

The rearrangement joins TRBV28 to TRBJ1-3, with D maybe TRBD1 (5 bases). V lost 9 bases and J lost 4, with 13 bases in between. CDR3 size: 13 residues. Germline CDR1 is MDHEN and CDR2 is SYDVKM. The CDR3 sequence: CASSETGGNTIYF. CDR3 in DNA: TGTGCCAGTTCCGAAACAGGAGGAAACACCATATATTTT.

This clone is a singleton in its sample. The J gene is TRBJ2-7, the V gene TRBV27, with D possibly being TRBD1 (5 bases). V was clipped by 7 bases and J by 6 bases, with 19 bases between them. This CDR3 spans 14 amino acids. Germline V CDR1 and CDR2: MNHEY, SMNVEV (reference sequence). CDR3: CASKSRQGFREQYF. The CDR3 DNA sequence: TGTGCCAGCAAGTCGCGCCAGGGATTCCGCGAGCAGTACTTC.

The chain carries TRBV28 and TRBJ1-2; possible D gene TRBD1, 5 bases. Per the germline V gene, CDR1 is MDHEN and CDR2 is SYDVKM. CDR3 size: 13 residues. The V and J ends lost 6 bases and 4 bases respectively, with 12 bases between them. Written as DNA, the CDR3 is TGTGCCAGCAGCCCGGACACCGGCTATGGCTACACCTTC. Encoded protein: CASSPDTGYGYTF.

The J gene is TRBJ2-1, the V gene TRBV9, with TRBD2 as a possible D gene (5 bases). From germline, CDR1 is SGDLS and CDR2 YYNGEE. Trimming took off 4 bases at V and 1 base at J, with 21 bases between the two ends. The CDR3 is made up of 18 amino acids. The CDR3 spells CASSSRGRPEMSYNEQFF. As DNA, the CDR3 is TGTGCCAGCAGCTCGAGAGGGAGACCAGAGATGTCCTACAATGAGCAGTTCTTC.

This clone has more than one count but fewer than ten. The chain uses TRBV6-5 and TRBJ1-1, with 8 bases fitting TRBD1. CDR3 length: 14 amino acids. The germline gives CDR1 MNHEY, CDR2 SVGAGI. Germline trimming cut 2 bases from V and 8 bases from J; bases unmatched to any gene: 7. CDR3 in DNA: TGTGCCAGCAGTTACGGACAGGGTCTGGGGGAAGCTTTCTTT. Its translation: CASSYGQGLGEAFF.

The chain has TRBV5-1 and TRBJ1-4, with 7 bases that match TRBD1. Germline CDR1 is SGHRS and CDR2 is YFSETQ. The J segment lost 4 bases and the V segment lost 0 bases, leaving 0 bases of the junction unmatched. The CDR3 length is 14 residues. The CDR3 nucleotides are TGCGCCAGCAGCTTGGGACAGGGTAATGAAAAACTGTTTTTT. It translates to CASSLGQGNEKLFF.

V gene TRBV12-5 combines with J gene TRBJ2-7; 7 positions match TRBD1. The germline gives CDR1 LGHNT, CDR2 FRNRAP. This CDR3 spans 15 amino acids. The V and J ends lost 0 bases and 8 bases, in that order; junction bases with no gene match: 10. Written as DNA, the CDR3 is TGTGCTAGTGGTTTGGTACGAGACAGGGTCATCAAGCAGTACTTC. Protein product: CASGLVRDRVIKQYF.

In this sample, this clone turned up a few times. V gene TRBV29-1 combines with J gene TRBJ1-2; 9 bases are shared with TRBD1. Trimming removed 5 bases from V and 7 bases from J; junction bases left unmatched: 5. There are 12 residues in the CDR3. Germline V gene sequence: CDR1 SQVTM, CDR2 ANQGSEA. The CDR3 bases are TGCAGCGTTAGGGACAGGGTATCTGGCTACACCTTC. Translating it yields CSVRDRVSGYTF.

The chain employs TRBV5-4 and TRBJ1-1; 8 nucleotides match TRBD1. V was pared by 3 bases and J by 1 base, with 5 bases of the junction left unmatched. The CDR3 is 15 residues long. Germline V gene lookup returns CDR1 SGHNT and CDR2 YYREEE (reference sequence). CDR3 protein: CASSSTGAPNTEAFF. The CDR3 region has the DNA TGTGCCAGCAGCTCGACAGGGGCCCCGAACACTGAAGCTTTCTTT.

V is TRBV6-5 and J is TRBJ1-1, with 7 bases that match TRBD1. V trimming: 6 bases; J trimming: 1 base; junction bases outside the gene matches: 5. The CDR3 is made up of 14 amino acids. Per germline, CDR1 MNHEY and CDR2 SVGAGI. CDR3 DNA sequence: TGTGCCAGCAGCCCCAGACAGGGGAACACTGAAGCTTTCTTT. Its protein product is CASSPRQGNTEAFF.

The chain has TRBV15 and TRBJ2-3; 7 bases match TRBD2. This CDR3 has 14 residues. V was pared by 5 bases and J by 6 bases, with 8 bases of the junction left unmatched. In germline, CDR1 is LNHNV, CDR2 YYDKDF (reference sequence). The CDR3 loop reads CATSSRTSADTQYF. In DNA, the CDR3 is TGTGCCACCAGCTCTCGGACTAGTGCGGATACGCAGTATTTT.

The rearrangement links TRBV5-1 to TRBJ2-7, with D possibly matching TRBD2 (6 bases). Germline-derived CDR1 and CDR2 are SGHRS and YFSETQ. The CDR3 totals 16 residues. V lost 2 bases and J 1 base, leaving 16 bases between the germline ends. CDR3 protein: CASSLGFSGLSYEQYF. The CDR3 DNA reads as TGCGCCAGCAGCTTAGGTTTTAGCGGCTTATCCTACGAGCAGTACTTC.

This sequence joins TRBV9 and TRBJ2-1; the match to TRBD2 covers 10 bases. The CDR3 totals 16 residues. With V trimmed by 0 bases and J by 6 bases, 6 bases remained unmatched. Germline V lookup: CDR1 SGDLS, CDR2 YYNGEE. CDR3 protein: CASSVDGSGRFNEQFF. CDR3 DNA sequence: TGTGCCAGCAGCGTAGACGGTAGCGGGAGGTTCAATGAGCAGTTCTTC.

V and J are TRBV7-9 and TRBJ2-3; TRBD2 matches at 8 bases. V lost 6 bases, J lost 1 base, and 3 bases stayed unmatched. Germline V gene data show CDR1 as SEHNR and CDR2 as FQNEAQ (reference sequence). This CDR3 contains 14 residues. For the CDR3, the DNA is TGTGCCAGCAGTACCGGGAGGGGCACAGATACGCAGTATTTT. It encodes CASSTGRGTDTQYF.

The chain joins TRBV7-9 to TRBJ2-4; 13 nucleotides match TRBD2. CDR1 SEHNR and CDR2 FQNEAQ come from the germline V gene (reference sequence). The CDR3 totals 17 residues. Trimming cost V 5 bases and J 3 bases; bases outside gene matches: 7. This CDR3 is CASSPRTSGGLKNIQYF. CDR3 sequence (DNA): TGTGCCAGCAGCCCCCGGACTAGCGGGGGCCTCAAAAACATTCAGTACTTC.

This chain uses TRBV5-1 with TRBJ2-3; D may be TRBD2 (6 bases). CDR3 length: 15 amino acids. Germline CDR1 reads SGHRS; CDR2 reads YFSETQ. The ends were cut back, 1 base at V and 2 bases at J, with 11 bases in the middle. The CDR3 nucleotides are TGCGCCAGCAGCTTGCGCGGGACCCCCACAGATACGCAGTATTTT. It codes for CASSLRGTPTDTQYF. The full variable domain, with the rest looked up from reference TRBV5-1 and TRBJ2-3, is KAGVTQTPRYLIKTRGQQVTLSCSPISGHRSVSWYQQTPGQGLQFLFEYFSETQRNKGNFPGRFSGRQFSNSRSEMNVSTLELGDSALYLCASSLRGTPTDTQYFGPGTRLTVL.

This clone showed up just a few times. The chain employs TRBV10-3 and TRBJ1-4; 8 bases match TRBD1. J was trimmed by 8 bases and V by 5 bases; bases with no gene match: 4. CDR1 is ENHRY, CDR2 SYGVKD, per germline. This CDR3 has 13 amino acids. The CDR3 DNA sequence: TGTGCCATCAGTTCGGACAGGGTGGAAAAACTGTTTTTT. It encodes CAISSDRVEKLFF.